This record covers a single T cell receptor (beta chain). Its antigen is currently unknown. The CDR3 length is 16 residues. The germline gives CDR1 MNHNS, CDR2 SASEGT. Deletions cut 3 bases from V and 3 bases from J, with 17 bases between. This record belongs to a study of neoadjuvant anti-PD-1 for oral cavity cancer. Findings and limits, study-wide: TCR analyses covered only a few patients per response group.

Blood libraries mostly used roughly 520 ng genomic DNA, six replicates each. Profiling relied on immunoSEQ multiplex PCR, and the TCRdb table lists in-frame clones only, not all of them. The sample holds tens of thousands of clones, about four fifths seen once. This receptor was identified in a person aged 35 to 85 with oral cavity squamous cell carcinoma. This chain joins TRBV6-1 and TRBJ2-5, with D possibly matching TRBD1 (5 bases). The input for sequencing was PBMCs, taken before nivolumab (anti-PD-1) treatment. The CDR3 sequence: CASSETRYRRKETQYF. The CDR3 DNA reads TGTGCCAGCAGTGAGACAAGATACAGGAGAAAAGAGACCCAGTACTTC.